The sequence of this TCR beta chain was determined in a study of blood T cell repertoires in COVID-19. Background on the study: Sources were T cells, B-cell-depleted T cells, or PBMCs; the material itself was cDNA or gDNA.

Germline loops: CDR1 SGHDT, CDR2 YYEEEE. Germline trimming cut 4 bases from V and 2 bases from J; bases unmatched to any gene: 5. CDR3 length: 16 amino acids. In the authors' methods: Scientists estimated how many nucleated cells there were by amplifying reference gene primers. Sequenced by immunoSEQ multiplex PCR; TCRdb stores in-frame clones only, minus some. From that table come the V and J calls and clone size; the DNA was used to work out D and trimming. The table records 65,000 to 75,000 clones, 86% of them present only once. V gene TRBV5-6 combines with J gene TRBJ2-1; the match to TRBD2 covers 11 bases. Sequencing input: peripheral blood. The receptor's source is a middle-aged man with active COVID-19. The CDR3 DNA follows: TGTGCCAGCAGCACCCTAGCGGGGGGCACCTACAATGAGCAGTTCTTC. This translates into CASSTLAGGTYNEQFF.